Included here is one T cell receptor (beta chain) sequence, with context. The target antigen is unknown. This sample is part of a study of regulatory T cells in long-lasting Graves disease. On the study more broadly: A definition of persistent Graves' disease required over 5 years of antithyroid drugs plus positive TSH receptor antibodies. Findings of the study overall: Persistent disease preferred TRBV28, TRBJ1-2 and TRBJ2-5.

The time point is: persistent/refractory GD, antithyroid drugs over 5 years with positive TRAb. After RNA was extracted from PBMCs, the TCR library was made from it. Patients met American Thyroid Association criteria for Graves' disease. Into tubes containing EDTA, approximately 8.5 milliliters of peripheral blood were drawn. CDR3-region Arm-PCR and iRepertoire HTBI primers produced the TCR beta libraries. TCRdb independently ran MiXCR on the multiplex PCR reads; one entry per CDR3 protein. The sample carries about 430,000 distinct CDR3 sequences, about 21% recorded once. CDR1 and CDR2 (germline): DFQATT, SNEGSKA (reference sequence). The CDR3 runs 15 residues. The ends lost 0 bases at V and 3 bases at J; junction bases unmatched: 8.

The chain recombines TRBV20-1 with TRBJ2-7, with 7 positions matching TRBD2. This receptor was taken from a female donor with Graves disease. The specimen was peripheral blood mononuclear cells (PBMCs), collected when the disease was refractory, from a patient treated with antithyroid drugs. The DNA for the CDR3 is TGCAGTGCTAGAGATCCAACTAGCGCTCTCTACGAGCAGTACTTC. This translates into CSARDPTSALYEQYF.